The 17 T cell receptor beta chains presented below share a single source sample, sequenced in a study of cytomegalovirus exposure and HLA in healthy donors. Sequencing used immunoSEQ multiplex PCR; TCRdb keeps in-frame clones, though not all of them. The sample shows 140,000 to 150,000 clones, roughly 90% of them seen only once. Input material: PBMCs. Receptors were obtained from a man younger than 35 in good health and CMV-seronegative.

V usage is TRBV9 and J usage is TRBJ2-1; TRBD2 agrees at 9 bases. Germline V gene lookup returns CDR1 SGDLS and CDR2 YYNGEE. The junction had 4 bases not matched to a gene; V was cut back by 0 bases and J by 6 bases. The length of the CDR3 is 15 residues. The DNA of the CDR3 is TGTGCCAGCAGCGTAGTTGCGGGGGGGTTCAATGAGCAGTTCTTC. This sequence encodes CASSVVAGGFNEQFF.

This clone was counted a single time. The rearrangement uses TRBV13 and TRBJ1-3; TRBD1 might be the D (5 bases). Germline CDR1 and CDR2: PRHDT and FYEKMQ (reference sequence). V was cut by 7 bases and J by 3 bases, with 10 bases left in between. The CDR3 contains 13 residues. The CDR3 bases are TGTGCCAGCACTCAGGGTGGTGGAAACACCATATATTTT. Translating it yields CASTQGGGNTIYF.

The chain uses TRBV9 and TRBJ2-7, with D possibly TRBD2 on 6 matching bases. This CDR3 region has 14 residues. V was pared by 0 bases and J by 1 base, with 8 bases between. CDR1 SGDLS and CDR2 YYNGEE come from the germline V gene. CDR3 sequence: CASSVGGESYEQYF. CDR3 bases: TGTGCCAGCAGCGTAGGGGGGGAGTCCTACGAGCAGTACTTC.

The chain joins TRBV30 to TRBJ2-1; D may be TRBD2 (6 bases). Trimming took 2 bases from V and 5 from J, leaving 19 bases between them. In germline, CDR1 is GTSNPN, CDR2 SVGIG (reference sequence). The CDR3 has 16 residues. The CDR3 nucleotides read TGTGCCTGGAGTCTAGCTATAGCGGACTACAACAATGAGCAGTTCTTC. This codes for CAWSLAIADYNNEQFF.

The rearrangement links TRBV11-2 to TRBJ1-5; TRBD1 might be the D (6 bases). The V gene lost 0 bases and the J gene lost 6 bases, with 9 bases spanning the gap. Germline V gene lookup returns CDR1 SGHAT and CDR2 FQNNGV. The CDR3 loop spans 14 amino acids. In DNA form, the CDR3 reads TGTGCCAGCAGCTTAGATCCAGGGGCTCAGCCCCAGCATTTT. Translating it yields CASSLDPGAQPQHF.

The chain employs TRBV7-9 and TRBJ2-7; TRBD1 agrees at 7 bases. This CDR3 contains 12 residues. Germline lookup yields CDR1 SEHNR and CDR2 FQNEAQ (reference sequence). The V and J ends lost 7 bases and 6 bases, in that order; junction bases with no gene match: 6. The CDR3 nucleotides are TGTGCCAGCATGGAACAGGGGAGCGAGCAGTACTTC. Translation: CASMEQGSEQYF.

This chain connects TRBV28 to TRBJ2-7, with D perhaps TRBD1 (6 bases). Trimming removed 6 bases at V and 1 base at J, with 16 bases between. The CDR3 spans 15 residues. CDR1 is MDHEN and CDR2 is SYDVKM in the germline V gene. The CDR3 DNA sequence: TGTGCCAGCAGCTGGGGCAGGGGTACGTCCTACGAGCAGTACGTC. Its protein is CASSWGRGTSYEQYV.

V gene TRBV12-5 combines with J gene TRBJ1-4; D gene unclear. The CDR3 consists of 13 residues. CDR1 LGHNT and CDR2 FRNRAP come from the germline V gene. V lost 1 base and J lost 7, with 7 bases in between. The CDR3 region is CASGLGWSEKLFF. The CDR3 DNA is TGTGCTAGTGGTTTGGGGTGGAGTGAAAAACTGTTTTTT.

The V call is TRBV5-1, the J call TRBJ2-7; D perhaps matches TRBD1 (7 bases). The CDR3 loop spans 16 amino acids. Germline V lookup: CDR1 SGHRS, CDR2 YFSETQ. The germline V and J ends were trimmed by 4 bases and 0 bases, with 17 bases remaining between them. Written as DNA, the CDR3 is TGCGCCAGCAGCCCGGAGGGGGCTCTGAACTCCTACGAGCAGTACTTC. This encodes CASSPEGALNSYEQYF.

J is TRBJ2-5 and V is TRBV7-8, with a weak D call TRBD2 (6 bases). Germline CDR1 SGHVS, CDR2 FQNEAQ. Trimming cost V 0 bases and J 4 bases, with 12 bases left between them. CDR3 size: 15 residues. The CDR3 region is CASSLARGGAETQYF. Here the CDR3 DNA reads TGTGCCAGCAGCTTAGCGCGAGGAGGGGCAGAGACCCAGTACTTC.

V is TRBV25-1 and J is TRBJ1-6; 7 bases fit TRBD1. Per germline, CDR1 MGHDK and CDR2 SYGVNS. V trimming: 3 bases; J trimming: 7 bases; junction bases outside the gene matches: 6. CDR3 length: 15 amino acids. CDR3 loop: CASSDYDRVNSPLHF. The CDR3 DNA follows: TGTGCCAGCAGTGATTACGACAGGGTGAATTCACCCCTCCACTTT.

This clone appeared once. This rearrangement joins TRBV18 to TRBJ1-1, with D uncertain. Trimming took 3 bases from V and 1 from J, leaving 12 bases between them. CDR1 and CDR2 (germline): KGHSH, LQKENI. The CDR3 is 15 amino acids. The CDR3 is CASSPVYRENTEAFF. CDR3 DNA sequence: TGTGCCAGCTCACCGGTCTACCGAGAGAACACTGAAGCTTTCTTT.

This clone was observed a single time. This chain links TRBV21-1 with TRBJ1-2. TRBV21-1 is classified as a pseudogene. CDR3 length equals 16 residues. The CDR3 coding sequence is TGTGCCAGCAGCAAAGGAAAGGCCGGGGAGGGTTATGGCTACACCTTC. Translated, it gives CASSKGKAGEGYGYTF.

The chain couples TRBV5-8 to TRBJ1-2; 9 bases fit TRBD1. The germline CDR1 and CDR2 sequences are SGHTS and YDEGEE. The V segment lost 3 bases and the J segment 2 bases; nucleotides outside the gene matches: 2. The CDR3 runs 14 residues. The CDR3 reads CASSSGQGNYGYTF. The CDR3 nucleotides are TGTGCCAGCAGCTCGGGACAGGGCAACTATGGCTACACCTTC.

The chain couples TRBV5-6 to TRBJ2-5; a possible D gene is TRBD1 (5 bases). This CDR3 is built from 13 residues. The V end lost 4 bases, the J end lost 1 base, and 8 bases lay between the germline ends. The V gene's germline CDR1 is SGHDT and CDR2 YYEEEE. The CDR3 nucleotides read TGTGCCAGCAGCCGCAGGGTCCAAGAGACCCAGTACTTC. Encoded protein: CASSRRVQETQYF.

CDR3 sequence (DNA): TGTGCCAGCTGCCCATTACCCGTAGGGGTTTTAGAGACCCAGTACTTC. The encoded protein is CASCPLPVGVLETQYF. The J gene is TRBJ2-5, the V gene TRBV27; the D gene is possibly TRBD1 (5 bases). The CDR3 extends over 16 amino acids. From germline, CDR1 is MNHEY and CDR2 SMNVEV (reference sequence). The V end was cut by 8 bases, the J end by 4 bases, with 23 bases between.

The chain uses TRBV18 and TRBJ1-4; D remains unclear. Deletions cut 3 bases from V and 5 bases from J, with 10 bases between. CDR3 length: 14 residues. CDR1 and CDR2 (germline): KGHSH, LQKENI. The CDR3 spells CASSPPGSNEKLFF. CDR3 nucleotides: TGTGCCAGCTCACCTCCCGGGAGCAATGAAAAACTGTTTTTT.